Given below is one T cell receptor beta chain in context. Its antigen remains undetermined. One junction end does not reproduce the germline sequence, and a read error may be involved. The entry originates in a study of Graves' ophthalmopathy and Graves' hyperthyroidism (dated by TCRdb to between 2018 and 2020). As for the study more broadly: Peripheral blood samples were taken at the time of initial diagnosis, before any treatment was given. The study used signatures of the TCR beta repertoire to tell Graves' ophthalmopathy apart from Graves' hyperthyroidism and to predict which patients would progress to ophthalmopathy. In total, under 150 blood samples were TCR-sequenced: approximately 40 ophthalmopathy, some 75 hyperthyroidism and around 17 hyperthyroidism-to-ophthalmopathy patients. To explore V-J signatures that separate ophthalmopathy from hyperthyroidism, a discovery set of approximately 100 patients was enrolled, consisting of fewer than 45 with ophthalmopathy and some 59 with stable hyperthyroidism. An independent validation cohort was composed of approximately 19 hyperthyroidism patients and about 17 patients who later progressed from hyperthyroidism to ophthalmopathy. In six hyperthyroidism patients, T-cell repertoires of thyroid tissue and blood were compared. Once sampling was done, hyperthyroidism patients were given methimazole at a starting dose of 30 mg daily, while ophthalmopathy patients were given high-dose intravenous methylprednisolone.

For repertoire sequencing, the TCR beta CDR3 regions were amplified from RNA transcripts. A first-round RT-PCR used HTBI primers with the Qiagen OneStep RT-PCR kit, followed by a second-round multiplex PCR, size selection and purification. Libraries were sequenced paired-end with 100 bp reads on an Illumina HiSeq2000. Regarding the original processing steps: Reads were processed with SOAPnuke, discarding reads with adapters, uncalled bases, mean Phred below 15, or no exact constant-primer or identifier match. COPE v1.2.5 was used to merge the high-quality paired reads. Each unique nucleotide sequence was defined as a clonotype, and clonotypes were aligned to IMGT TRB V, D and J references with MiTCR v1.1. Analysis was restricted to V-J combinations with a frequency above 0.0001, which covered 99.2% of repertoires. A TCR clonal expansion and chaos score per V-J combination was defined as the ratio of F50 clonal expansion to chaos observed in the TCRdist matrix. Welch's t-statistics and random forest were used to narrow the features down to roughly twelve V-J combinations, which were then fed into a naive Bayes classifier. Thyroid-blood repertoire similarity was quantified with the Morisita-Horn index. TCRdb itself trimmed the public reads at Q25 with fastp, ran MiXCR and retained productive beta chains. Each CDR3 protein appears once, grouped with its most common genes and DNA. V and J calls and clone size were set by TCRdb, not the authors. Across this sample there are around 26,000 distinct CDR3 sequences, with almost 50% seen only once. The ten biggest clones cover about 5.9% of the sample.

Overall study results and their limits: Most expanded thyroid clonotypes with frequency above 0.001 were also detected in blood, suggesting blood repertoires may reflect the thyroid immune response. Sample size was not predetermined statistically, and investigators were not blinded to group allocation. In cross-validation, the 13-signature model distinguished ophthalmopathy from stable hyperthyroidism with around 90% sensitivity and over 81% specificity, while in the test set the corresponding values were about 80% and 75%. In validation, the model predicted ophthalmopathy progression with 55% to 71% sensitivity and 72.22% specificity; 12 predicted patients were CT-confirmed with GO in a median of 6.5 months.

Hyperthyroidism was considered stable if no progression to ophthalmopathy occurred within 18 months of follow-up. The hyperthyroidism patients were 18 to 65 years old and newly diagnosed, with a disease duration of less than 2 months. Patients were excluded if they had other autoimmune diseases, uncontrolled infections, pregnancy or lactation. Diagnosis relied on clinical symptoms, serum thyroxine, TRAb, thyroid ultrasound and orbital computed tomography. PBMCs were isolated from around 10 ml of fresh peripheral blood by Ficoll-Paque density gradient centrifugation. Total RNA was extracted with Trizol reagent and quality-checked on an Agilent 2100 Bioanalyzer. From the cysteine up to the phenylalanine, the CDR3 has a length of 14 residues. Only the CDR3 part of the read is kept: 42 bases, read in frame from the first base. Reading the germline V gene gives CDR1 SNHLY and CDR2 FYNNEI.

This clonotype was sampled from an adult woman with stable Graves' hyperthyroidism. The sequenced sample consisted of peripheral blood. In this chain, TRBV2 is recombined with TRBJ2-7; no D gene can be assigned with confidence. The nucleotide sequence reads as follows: TGCGCCAGCTGTGAACTCCAGACCGCACGCGAGCAGTACTTC. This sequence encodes CASCELQTAREQYF. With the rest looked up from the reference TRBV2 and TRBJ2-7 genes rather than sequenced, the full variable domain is EPEVTQTPSHQVTQMGQEVILRCVPISNHLYFYWYRQILGQKVEFLVSFYNNEISEKSEIFDDQFSVERPDGSNFTLKIRSTKLEDSAMYFCASCELQTAREQYFGPGTRLTVT.